A single sample gave rise to the 9 T cell receptor beta chains below, sequenced in a study of T cells after yellow fever vaccination. TCRdb itself ran the 5' RACE reads through MiXCR, one entry per CDR3 protein. The sample lists under 100,000 distinct CDR3 sequences, approximately 6.3% occurring once. Material: CD8+ T cells sorted from PBMCs, obtained 10 days after the yellow fever booster vaccination. The receptors originated from a young man who received the YFV17D yellow fever vaccine.

The rearrangement uses TRBV6-5 and TRBJ2-3; 8 bases are shared with TRBD1. With 5 bases clipped from V and 3 bases from J, the junction kept 7 bases outside the gene matches. The length of the CDR3 is 15 residues. The germline CDR1 and CDR2 sequences are MNHEY and SVGAGI. The CDR3 bases are TGTGCCAGCAGTATGGACAGGGACGTGACAGATACGCAGTATTTT. It codes for CASSMDRDVTDTQYF.

This clonotype turned up a few times. This rearrangement joins TRBV21-1 to TRBJ2-7; whether TRBD1, the table's D call, matches the DNA was not checked. TRBV21-1 is noted as a pseudogene. The CDR3 loop spans 15 amino acids. The CDR3 DNA follows: TGTGCCAGCAGCAAAGTTTACAAGGGGAACTACGAGCAGTACGTC. This encodes CASSKVYKGNYEQYV.

This clonotype was seen more than once but under ten times. The chain combines TRBV29-1 with TRBJ1-1; TRBD1 might be the D (5 bases). CDR3 length: 15 residues. Germline CDR1 and CDR2: SQVTM and ANQGSEA. V was trimmed by 5 bases and J by 0 bases, leaving 16 bases between them. CDR3 amino acids: CSVPSRRGVNTEAFF. CDR3 DNA sequence: TGCAGCGTTCCGAGTCGTAGAGGGGTGAACACTGAAGCTTTCTTT.

Ten or more counts support this clonotype. This chain connects TRBV13 to TRBJ2-2; D gene ambiguous. CDR3 length: 12 amino acids. Germline CDR1 and CDR2: PRHDT and FYEKMQ (reference sequence). The ends were cut back, 4 bases at V and 3 bases at J, with 3 bases in the middle. Here the CDR3 DNA reads TGTGCCAGCAGCTCTGACACCGGGGAGCTGTTTTTT. Its protein is CASSSDTGELFF.

This clonotype was counted between two and nine times. This chain links TRBV7-2 with TRBJ2-1; D ambiguous. Germline V gene sequence: CDR1 SGHTA, CDR2 FQGNSA. CDR3 length: 16 residues. V shed 5 bases and J shed 2 bases, with 16 bases lying between them. The CDR3 here is CASSTRTGRTYNEQFF. In DNA form, the CDR3 reads TGTGCCAGCAGCACTCGGACGGGTCGCACCTACAATGAGCAGTTCTTC.

V usage is TRBV7-2 and J usage is TRBJ2-1; TRBD2 agrees at 7 bases. After removal of 1 base from V and 7 bases from J, the junction contained 7 bases not matched to a gene. The germline gives CDR1 SGHTA, CDR2 FQGNSA. The CDR3 spans 15 residues. The CDR3 reads CASSLVKASGNEQFF. DNA of the CDR3: TGTGCCAGCAGCTTAGTTAAGGCTAGCGGTAATGAGCAGTTCTTC.

This clonotype was seen only a few times. V and J are TRBV28 and TRBJ2-2, with 7 bases identical to TRBD1. This CDR3 is built from 16 residues. V shed 2 bases and J 0 bases; nucleotides not matched to a gene: 3. Germline V gene sequence: CDR1 MDHEN, CDR2 SYDVKM. CDR3 protein: CASSLIGTANTGELFF. CDR3 nucleotides: TGTGCCAGCAGTTTAATTGGGACAGCGAACACCGGGGAGCTGTTTTTT.

This clonotype was found a few times. CDR3 residues: CASSFSTSGGNEQFF. The CDR3 DNA sequence: TGTGCCAGCAGTTTTTCGACTAGCGGGGGTAATGAGCAGTTCTTC. The V gene is TRBV27, the J gene TRBJ2-1, with TRBD2 matching over 12 bases. The CDR3 is 15 residues long. V trimming: 3 bases; J trimming: 7 bases; junction bases outside the gene matches: 4. CDR1 and CDR2 from the germline V gene are MNHEY and SMNVEV (reference sequence).

V and J are TRBV19 and TRBJ2-7, with no clear D. The germline V gene encodes CDR1 LNHDA and CDR2 SQIVND (reference sequence). Trimming took 7 bases from V and 6 from J, leaving 16 bases between them. There are 13 residues in the CDR3. The CDR3 loop reads CASTGFRHGEQYF. CDR3 sequence (DNA): TGTGCCAGTACAGGTTTCCGGCATGGCGAGCAGTACTTC. Together with reference TRBV19 and TRBJ2-7, the CDR3 gives the full variable domain: DGGITQSPKYLFRKEGQNVTLSCEQNLNHDAMYWYRQDPGQGLRLIYYSQIVNDFQKGDIAEGYSVSREKKESFPLTVTSAQKNPTAFYLCASTGFRHGEQYFGPGTRLTVT.